This T cell receptor (beta chain) was documented in a study of shared clonotypes between healthy human individuals. General observations from the study: Across subsets, estimated richness was generally greater for naive than for memory populations.

A note on this clone: Its target is not known.

Germline V gives CDR1 LNHDA, CDR2 SQIVND (reference sequence). The CDR3 is made up of 15 amino acids. V was cut by 6 bases and J by 3 bases, with 18 bases left in between. Only CD45RO-negative cells positively selected for CCR7 counted as naive CD8 cells, so terminally differentiated effector memory CD45RA+ cells were excluded. The assay ran at deep level. Each subset's genomic DNA was split evenly across several immunoSEQ plates. This table comes from immunoSEQ multiplex PCR, and its TCRdb copy is limited to in-frame clones, with some not included. The data hold about 2,100,000 clones, with 93% observed a single time.

The sample was naive CD8+ T cells from PBMCs. This chain uses TRBV19 with TRBJ2-7; D gene uncertain. The TCR originated in a man younger than 35 in good health. Some clones in this sample may be carry-over from other donors' samples. The DNA for the CDR3 is TGTGCCAGTAGCGTAGCCCAAAATGCCTACTACGAGCAGTACTTC. It codes for CASSVAQNAYYEQYF.